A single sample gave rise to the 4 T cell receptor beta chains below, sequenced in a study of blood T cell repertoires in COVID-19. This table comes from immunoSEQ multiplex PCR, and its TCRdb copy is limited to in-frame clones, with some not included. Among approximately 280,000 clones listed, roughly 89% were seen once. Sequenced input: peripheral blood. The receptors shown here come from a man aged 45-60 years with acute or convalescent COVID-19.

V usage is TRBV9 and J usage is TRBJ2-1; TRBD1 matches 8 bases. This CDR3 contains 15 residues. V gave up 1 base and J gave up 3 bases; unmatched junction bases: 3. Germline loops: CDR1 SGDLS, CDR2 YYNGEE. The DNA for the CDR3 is TGTGCCAGCAGCGTACAGGGGGCTGACTACAATGAGCAGTTCTTC. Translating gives CASSVQGADYNEQFF.

The CDR3 DNA reads TGCGCCAGCAGCGTAATAGCGGGGGAAGGGGAGACCCAGTACTTC. Its protein product is CASSVIAGEGETQYF. V and J are TRBV5-1 and TRBJ2-5, with 9 bases identical to TRBD2. Losses at the gene ends were 4 bases for V and 5 bases for J; bases not matched to a gene: 9. Germline V lookup: CDR1 SGHRS, CDR2 YFSETQ. This CDR3 comprises 15 residues.

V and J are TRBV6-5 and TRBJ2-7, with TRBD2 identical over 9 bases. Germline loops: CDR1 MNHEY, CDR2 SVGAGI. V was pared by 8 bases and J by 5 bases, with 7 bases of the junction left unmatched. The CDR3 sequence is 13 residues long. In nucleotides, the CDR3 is TGTGCCAGCGATTTTAGCGGGGGCGACGAGCAGTACTTC. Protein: CASDFSGGDEQYF.

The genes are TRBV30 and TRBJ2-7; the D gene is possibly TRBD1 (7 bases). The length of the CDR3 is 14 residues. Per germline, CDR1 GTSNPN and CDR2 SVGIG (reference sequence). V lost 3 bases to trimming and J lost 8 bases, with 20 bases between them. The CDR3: CAWREGQSSTKQYF. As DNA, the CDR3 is TGTGCCTGGAGGGAGGGACAGAGCTCTACGAAGCAGTACTTC.